The entry below describes one TCR beta chain. What it binds is unknown. This sample is part of a study of OX40 agonist ivuxolimab in advanced cancers. Study-level background: An anti-OX40 (CD134) antibody with agonistic activity, ivuxolimab, was administered to patients. Every 2 weeks, ivuxolimab was infused into the patients intravenously at between 0.01 and 10 mg/kg.

V gave up 0 bases and J gave up 4 bases, with 10 bases separating them. There are 14 residues in the CDR3. CDR1 is SGHRS and CDR2 is YFSETQ in the germline V gene. General study points: By week 6 at 0.1 to 3.0 mg/kg, blood CD4+ and CD8+ T cells had expanded clonally. People who partly responded at 0.1-3.0 mg/kg had some of the least clonal expansion seen.

The protocol was immunoSEQ multiplex PCR, while the TCRdb copy is restricted to in-frame clones and leaves out a portion. The repertoire holds approximately 61,000 clones, approximately 78% seen once, with under 2% in the top ten. Sample: CD4+ or CD8+ T cells sorted from blood, taken in a trial of the OX40 agonist ivuxolimab. The receptor comes from an adult with an advanced solid tumor such as melanoma, head and neck, liver or kidney cancer. The chain is built from TRBV5-1 and TRBJ1-2; TRBD1 might be the D (6 bases). The CDR3 reads CASSLGTEGYGYTF. The CDR3 DNA reads as TGCGCCAGCAGCTTGGGGACAGAGGGCTATGGCTACACCTTC. Full variable domain (rest looked up from reference TRBV5-1 and TRBJ1-2): KAGVTQTPRYLIKTRGQQVTLSCSPISGHRSVSWYQQTPGQGLQFLFEYFSETQRNKGNFPGRFSGRQFSNSRSEMNVSTLELGDSALYLCASSLGTEGYGYTFGSGTRLTVV.